This is a list of T cell receptor beta chains from one sample in a study of neurological immune-mediated disorders. TCRdb fed the 5' RACE reads into MiXCR, producing one record per CDR3 protein. The sample yields 40,000 or so distinct CDR3 sequences, approximately 4.4% seen once. Input material: CD4+ T cells from blood. Source of these receptors: a man between 18 and 29 years old in good health. The CDR3 runs from the conserved cysteine through the conserved F or W. Clone size appears in some rows only: once, few, many, or a class for an expanded clone.

V: TRBV7-2
size: many
CDR3: CASSSWAGDTQYF

V: TRBV4-1
size: many
CDR3: CASSQGVGRETQYF

V: TRBV5-1
size: many
CDR3: CASSLVPPGWAGNTIYF

V: TRBV5-1
size: many
CDR3: CASSPGLPGHGYTF

V: TRBV7-2
size: many
CDR3: CASSTREWSNEQFF

V: TRBV12-3/TRBV12-4
size: many
CDR3: CASRVGGTTGELFF

V: TRBV7-8
size: many
CDR3: CASSLNRNRGGWGGSTDTQYF

V: TRBV5-1
size: many
CDR3: CASSLGQGERGQYF

V: TRBV11-2
size: few
CDR3: CASSLDFGEQFF

V: TRBV25-1
size: many
CDR3: CASRDDGGRQYF

V: TRBV7-3
size: many
CDR3: CAIQSEDEQYF

V: TRBV5-1
size: many
CDR3: CASSLVGSGETQYF

V: TRBV4-3
size: many
CDR3: CASSQGGQDENGYTF

V: TRBV5-1
size: many
CDR3: CASRGGPRGANTGELFF

V: TRBV4-3
size: many
CDR3: CASSRDRGPYEQYF

V: TRBV20-1
size: many
CDR3: CSARGGTHGYTF

V: TRBV6-5
size: many
CDR3: CASSQARGGKNEQFF

V: TRBV5-1
size: many
CDR3: CASSLGTDINNEQFF

V: TRBV7-9
size: many
CDR3: CASSSLGGASRANEQYF

V: TRBV20-1
size: many
CDR3: CSAKTDRVTEAFF

V: TRBV4-3
size: many
CDR3: CASSQEQGYNQPQHF

V: TRBV12-3/TRBV12-4
size: many
CDR3: CASSSSSFRTDTQYF

V: TRBV5-1
size: many
CDR3: CASSQDSVSGNTIYF

V: TRBV6-5
size: many
CDR3: CASSVQESYEQYF

V: TRBV20-1
size: many
CDR3: CSASDADRERAEAFF

V: TRBV18
size: NA
CDR3: CASSPSGTAPYEQYF

V: TRBV7-9
size: many
CDR3: CASSWDLSSGNTIYF

V: TRBV12-3/TRBV12-4
size: many
CDR3: CASSFEASVGPQHF

V: TRBV6-5
size: NA
CDR3: CASSYRVDGTEAFF

V: TRBV4-3
size: many
CDR3: CASSPPFGKQFF

V: TRBV4-1
size: many
CDR3: CASSQVGQGAREGAFF

V: TRBV27
size: many
CDR3: CASSLPGNQPQHF

V: TRBV20-1
size: many
CDR3: CSASLRRGSSTDTQYF

V: TRBV18
size: many
CDR3: CASSINFPWDEQYF

V: TRBV6-2/TRBV6-3
size: many
CDR3: CASSDGLAGDNEQFF

V: TRBV14
size: many
CDR3: CASSQEAHRWSSGNTIYF

V: TRBV7-6
size: many
CDR3: CASSSEQGFGQPQHF

V: TRBV7-3
size: many
CDR3: CASSKNRLAGGDNEQFF

V: TRBV7-2
size: many
CDR3: CASSADRATNEKLFF

V: TRBV24-1
size: many
CDR3: CATSAPGGTGGTDTQYF

V: TRBV6-6
size: many
CDR3: CASTPSWETQYF

V: TRBV20-1
size: many
CDR3: CSARDLQGIYGYTF

V: TRBV6-2/TRBV6-3
size: many
CDR3: CASSSHRPQETQYF

V: TRBV20-1
size: many
CDR3: CSARATENTEAFF

V: TRBV5-1
size: many
CDR3: CASSSPGQGEAFF

V: TRBV5-1
size: NA
CDR3: CASSFSAYSYEQYF

V: TRBV5-8
size: many
CDR3: CASILGDYSGNTIYF

V: TRBV5-1
size: many
CDR3: CASSFRPDQSNEQYF

V: TRBV2
size: many
CDR3: CASSTTWETQYF